Each of the 2 T cell receptor beta chains below was sequenced from the same sample in a study of CD8+ T cells in alopecia areata. Sequencing used cDNA as its template, made by extracting RNA and reverse transcribing it. Here immunoSEQ multiplex PCR was the method, and the copy in TCRdb shows in-frame clones only, minus some. The sample carries 90,000 to 100,000 clones, 35% to 45% recorded once. Sequenced sample: CD4+ T cells sorted from blood. The origin of the receptors is a human donor with alopecia areata.

The genes are TRBV28 and TRBJ2-5; 15 bases are shared with TRBD2. CDR1 is MDHEN and CDR2 is SYDVKM in the germline V gene. The trim removed 2 bases at V and 4 bases at J, leaving 5 bases unmatched. The CDR3 runs to 17 residues. The CDR3 here is CASSLPTGLAGGETQYF. CDR3 nucleotide sequence: TGTGCCAGCAGTTTACCCACGGGACTAGCGGGAGGAGAGACCCAGTACTTC.

About this clone itself: The identical CDR3 is also encoded by other nucleotide sequences in the sample. The rearrangement joins TRBV7-2 to TRBJ1-1, with D hard to call. The germline gives CDR1 SGHTA, CDR2 FQGNSA. CDR3 length equals 14 residues. Trimming took 0 bases from V and 4 from J, leaving 9 bases between them. The CDR3 nucleotides are TGTGCCAGCAGCTTAGCAGGTCTTGGCACTGAAGCTTTCTTT. This translates into CASSLAGLGTEAFF.